The 18 T cell receptor beta chains presented below share a single source sample, sequenced in a study of T cell repertoires in cytomegalovirus infection. These receptors lack a known antigen. TCRdb passed the reads through MiXCR, listing each CDR3 protein once. This table holds about 180,000 distinct CDR3 sequences, roughly 21% found once. The sequences come from CD8+ T cells from cultured PBMCs, collected from culture after CMV antigen stimulation. The origin of the receptors is a human donor in good health (CMV status not recorded). Some clones in this sample may be carry-over from other donors' samples.

CDR3 region: CASSSTKSYEQYF. Written as DNA, the CDR3 is TGTGCCAGCAGTTCGACAAAATCCTACGAGCAGTACTTC. The chain recombines TRBV7-2 with TRBJ2-7; no clear D. The V end was cut by 6 bases, the J end by 1 base, with 10 bases between. Germline CDR1 reads SGHTA; CDR2 reads FQGNSA. The CDR3 length is 13 residues.

This clonotype was detected only a few times. CDR3 residues: CASRPGTSGMSSYNEQFF. CDR3 nucleotide sequence: TGTGCCAGCAGGCCCGGGACTAGCGGGATGAGCTCCTACAATGAGCAGTTCTTC. The rearrangement joins TRBV12-3 or TRBV12-4 to TRBJ2-1; 13 bases agree with TRBD2. The ends lost 6 bases at V and 0 bases at J; junction bases unmatched: 8. The CDR3 has 18 residues.

This clonotype was picked up a small number of times. CDR3 in DNA: TGTGCCAGCAGCGTAGGACCCCAGGGGAGGGAGACCCAGTACTTC. Protein: CASSVGPQGRETQYF. This chain joins TRBV9 and TRBJ2-5; D possibly matches TRBD1 or TRBD2 (6 bases each). The V end was cut by 0 bases, the J end by 5 bases, with 14 bases between. There are 15 residues in the CDR3. CDR1 and CDR2 (germline): SGDLS, YYNGEE.

The chain combines TRBV29-1 with TRBJ1-2; TRBD1 matches 11 bases. The CDR3 runs to 15 residues. Germline V gene sequence: CDR1 SQVTM, CDR2 ANQGSEA. With V trimmed by 3 bases and J by 3 bases, 6 bases remained unmatched. CDR3 protein: CSVEDRGQWDYGYTF. The CDR3 DNA is TGCAGCGTTGAGGACAGGGGGCAGTGGGACTATGGCTACACCTTC.

This clonotype has a handful of counts. The V call is TRBV7-9, the J call TRBJ1-2, with D possibly being TRBD1 (6 bases). V was trimmed by 7 bases and J by 4 bases, leaving 16 bases between them. Germline V gene sequence: CDR1 SEHNR, CDR2 FQNEAQ (reference sequence). CDR3 length equals 14 residues. For the CDR3, the DNA is TGTGCCAGCACCCTAGGGGGGTCGGTCTATGGCTACACCTTC. Translated: CASTLGGSVYGYTF.

This clonotype has a handful of counts. The CDR3 loop is CASSLYQRGGDEQFF. CDR3 coding DNA: TGTGCCAGCAGCTTATATCAGCGGGGGGGAGATGAGCAGTTCTTC. V gene TRBV7-8 combines with J gene TRBJ2-1; TRBD2 aligns across 10 bases. V trimming: 2 bases; J trimming: 8 bases; junction bases outside the gene matches: 6. This CDR3 has 15 residues. Germline values: CDR1 SGHVS, CDR2 FQNEAQ. The variable domain in full, with the rest retrieved from reference TRBV7-8 and TRBJ2-1, is GAGVSQSPRYKVAKRGQDVALRCDPISGHVSLFWYQQALGQGPEFLTYFQNEAQLDKSGLPSDRFFAERPEGSVSTLKIQRTQQEDSAVYLCASSLYQRGGDEQFFGPGTRLTVL.

The chain joins TRBV29-1 to TRBJ1-1, with a weak D call TRBD1 (6 bases). CDR1 SQVTM and CDR2 ANQGSEA come from the germline V gene. The CDR3 runs to 15 residues. The germline V and J ends were trimmed by 5 bases and 1 base, with 17 bases remaining between them. The CDR3 nucleotides are TGCAGCGTTTCCGGGGGCGAAACCGGGAACACTGAAGCTTTCTTT. Encoded protein: CSVSGGETGNTEAFF.

This clonotype turned up a few times. V and J are TRBV9 and TRBJ1-6; D not certain. V lost 3 bases and J lost 8, with 18 bases in between. Germline CDR1 is SGDLS and CDR2 is YYNGEE. The CDR3 has 16 amino acids. CDR3 nucleotide sequence: TGTGCCAGCAGCGCCAATGACTGGGCAGGTTATTCACCCCTCCACTTT. Residues: CASSANDWAGYSPLHF.

The J gene is TRBJ1-1, the V gene TRBV4-3; D ambiguous. There are 16 residues in the CDR3. Germline lookup yields CDR1 LGHNA and CDR2 YSLEER. Trimming removed 0 bases at V and 0 bases at J, with 11 bases between. This CDR3 reads CASSQEPSGLNTEAFF. DNA of the CDR3: TGCGCCAGCAGCCAAGAGCCGTCGGGTTTGAACACTGAAGCTTTCTTT.

This chain links TRBV15 with TRBJ1-1; D gene unclear. The CDR3 loop spans 14 amino acids. Looked up from germline, CDR1 is LNHNV and CDR2 is YYDKDF (reference sequence). The ends were cut back, 0 bases at V and 1 base at J, with 6 bases in the middle. CDR3 region: CATSRDQRNTEAFF. The CDR3 coding sequence is TGTGCCACCAGCAGAGATCAGCGGAACACTGAAGCTTTCTTT. Filled out from reference TRBV15 and TRBJ1-1, the complete variable domain reads DAMVIQNPRYQVTQFGKPVTLSCSQTLNHNVMYWYQQKSSQAPKLLFHYYDKDFNNEADTPDNFQSRRPNTSFCFLDIRSPGLGDTAMYLCATSRDQRNTEAFFGQGTRLTVV.

This clonotype was seen only a few times. This may come from a read error, since a much larger clone is one base off. The V gene is TRBV10-3, the J gene TRBJ1-6; D is unresolved. Germline V gives CDR1 ENHRY, CDR2 SYGVKD. This CDR3 has 15 residues. In nucleotides, the CDR3 is TGTGCCGCCAAGGACGGGAGCTCCTATAATTCACACCTCCACTTT. Its translation is CAAKDGSSYNSHLHF.

This clonotype has at least ten counts. The chain uses TRBV6-1 and TRBJ2-6; D is uncertain. V lost 4 bases and J 0 bases, leaving 7 bases between the germline ends. Germline CDR1 MNHNS, CDR2 SASEGT. CDR3 size: 15 residues. CDR3 nucleotides: TGTGCCAGCAGTGTAGATGTCTCTGGGGCCAACGTCCTGACTTTC. Translation gives CASSVDVSGANVLTF.

This clonotype has a handful of counts. V usage is TRBV7-8 and J usage is TRBJ1-5; 9 bases fit TRBD1. The V segment lost 5 bases and the J segment 6 bases; nucleotides outside the gene matches: 11. From germline, CDR1 is SGHVS and CDR2 FQNEAQ. This CDR3 contains 16 residues. CDR3 residues: CASSGTGTGMGQPQHF. The CDR3 DNA reads TGTGCCAGCAGCGGCACCGGGACAGGGATGGGTCAGCCCCAGCATTTT.

This sequence joins TRBV7-9 and TRBJ1-1, with a possible D match to TRBD1 (6 bases). CDR1 and CDR2 from the germline V gene are SEHNR and FQNEAQ (reference sequence). The CDR3 has 18 amino acids. V was pared by 3 bases and J by 1 base, with 21 bases between. CDR3 in DNA: TGTGCCAGCAGCTTCCGACAGTCCGGGGGCGGCAGGAACACTGAAGCTTTCTTT. Protein product: CASSFRQSGGGRNTEAFF. Complete variable domain (other parts from reference TRBV7-9 and TRBJ1-1): DTGVSQNPRHKITKRGQNVTFRCDPISEHNRLYWYRQTLGQGPEFLTYFQNEAQLEKSRLLSDRFSAERPKGSFSTLEIQRTEQGDSAMYLCASSFRQSGGGRNTEAFFGQGTRLTVV.

The genes are TRBV7-2 and TRBJ2-7, with a tentative D call TRBD1 (6 bases). Trimming stripped 4 bases from V and 7 bases from J, with 8 bases between. The germline V gene encodes CDR1 SGHTA and CDR2 FQGNSA. The CDR3 spans 11 residues. CDR3 residues: CASSSGEEQYF. CDR3 coding DNA: TGTGCCAGCAGCTCAGGGGAGGAGCAGTACTTC.

The chain combines TRBV28 with TRBJ2-1; 8 nucleotides agree with TRBD1. The CDR3 is made up of 13 amino acids. J gave up 8 bases and V 3 bases, and 3 bases lay outside the gene matches. Germline CDR1 and CDR2: MDHEN and SYDVKM. The CDR3 region is CASSLDRAYEQFF. The CDR3 DNA follows: TGTGCCAGCAGTTTGGACAGGGCCTATGAGCAGTTCTTC.

This clonotype has more than one count but fewer than ten. The V call is TRBV19, the J call TRBJ1-2; possibly TRBD1 for D (6 bases). The germline V gene has CDR1 LNHDA and CDR2 SQIVND (reference sequence). Trimming took 5 bases from V and 4 from J, leaving 17 bases between them. The CDR3 contains 15 residues. The CDR3 DNA is TGTGCCAGTAGTGTCACCAGGGGAGTAGGCTATGGCTACACCTTC. Translating gives CASSVTRGVGYGYTF. The complete variable domain, with remaining parts taken from reference TRBV19 and TRBJ1-2, reads DGGITQSPKYLFRKEGQNVTLSCEQNLNHDAMYWYRQDPGQGLRLIYYSQIVNDFQKGDIAEGYSVSREKKESFPLTVTSAQKNPTAFYLCASSVTRGVGYGYTFGSGTRLTVV.

The CDR3 is CASKPSGGVTSGANVLTF. CDR3 bases: TGTGCCAGCAAACCAAGCGGGGGGGTAACCTCTGGGGCCAACGTCCTGACTTTC. The chain recombines TRBV27 with TRBJ2-6, with 10 positions matching TRBD2. Germline assignment: CDR1 MNHEY and CDR2 SMNVEV (reference sequence). Unmatched junction bases numbered 9, after V lost 7 bases and J lost 0 bases. The CDR3 length is 18 residues.